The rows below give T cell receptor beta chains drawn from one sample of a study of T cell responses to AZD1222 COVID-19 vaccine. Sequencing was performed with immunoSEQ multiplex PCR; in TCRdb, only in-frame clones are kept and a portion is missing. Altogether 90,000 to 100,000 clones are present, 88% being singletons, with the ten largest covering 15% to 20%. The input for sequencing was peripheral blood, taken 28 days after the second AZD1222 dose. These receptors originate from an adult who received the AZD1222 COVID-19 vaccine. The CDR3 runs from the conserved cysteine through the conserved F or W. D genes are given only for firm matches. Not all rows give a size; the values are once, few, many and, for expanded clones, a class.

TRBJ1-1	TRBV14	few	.	CASSRWGNTEAFF	TGTGCCAGCAGCCGCTGGGGAAACACTGAAGCTTTCTTT
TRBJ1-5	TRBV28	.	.	CASAGTLSNQPQHF	TGTGCCAGCGCCGGGACCCTCAGCAATCAGCCCCAGCATTTT
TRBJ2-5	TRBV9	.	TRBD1	CASSAQTGFIQETQYF	TGTGCCAGCAGCGCTCAGACAGGGTTTATTCAGGAGACCCAGTACTTC
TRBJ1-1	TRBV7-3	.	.	CASSLGRSSEAFF	TGTGCCAGCAGCTTAGGCAGGTCCTCTGAAGCTTTCTTT
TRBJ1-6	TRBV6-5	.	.	CASSYREVNSPLHF	TGTGCCAGCAGTTACAGGGAGGTCAATTCACCCCTCCACTTT
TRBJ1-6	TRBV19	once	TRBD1	CASSPPGTVLPPLHF	TGTGCCAGTAGTCCTCCGGGGACAGTGTTACCACCCCTCCACTTT
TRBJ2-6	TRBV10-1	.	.	CASRDSGANVLTF	TGCGCCAGCAGGGACTCTGGGGCCAACGTCCTGACTTTC
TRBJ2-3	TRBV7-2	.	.	CASSLYEGGQYF	TGTGCCAGCAGCTTATACGAGGGCGGGCAGTATTTT
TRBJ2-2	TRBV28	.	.	CASSFRRNTGELFF	TGTGCCAGCAGTTTCAGACGGAACACCGGGGAGCTGTTTTTT
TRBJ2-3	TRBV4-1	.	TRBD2	CASSQTGGAGPADTQYF	TGCGCCAGCAGCCAGACCGGGGGGGCTGGTCCCGCAGATACGCAGTATTTT
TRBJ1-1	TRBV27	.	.	CASSLTRKNTEAFF	TGTGCCAGCAGTCTCACTCGGAAGAACACTGAAGCTTTCTTT
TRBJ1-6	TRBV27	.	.	CASSLEGSPLHF	TGTGCCAGCAGTTTGGAGGGGTCACCCCTCCACTTT
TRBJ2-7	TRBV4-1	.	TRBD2	CASSRFSPPSGKIYEQYF	TGCGCCAGCAGCCGATTCTCCCCCCCTAGCGGAAAAATTTACGAGCAGTACTTC
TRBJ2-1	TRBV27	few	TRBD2	CASSSGTSGYNEQFF	TGTGCCAGCAGTTCTGGGACTAGCGGCTACAATGAGCAGTTCTTC
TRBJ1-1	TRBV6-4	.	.	CASSDSNLSVHGDTEAFF	TGTGCCAGCAGTGACTCGAATCTATCGGTCCACGGGGACACTGAAGCTTTCTTT
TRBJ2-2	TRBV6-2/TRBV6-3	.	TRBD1	CASSYADRAGELFF	TGTGCCAGCAGTTACGCGGACAGGGCCGGGGAGCTGTTTTTT
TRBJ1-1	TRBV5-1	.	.	CASSKQGTGEAFF	TGCGCCAGCAGCAAACAGGGTACGGGTGAAGCTTTCTTT
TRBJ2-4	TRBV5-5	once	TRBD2	CASSRTSGPDNIQYF	TGTGCCAGCAGCCGGACTAGCGGGCCTGACAACATTCAGTACTTC
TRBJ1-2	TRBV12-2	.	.	CASRLAEWGDGYTF	TGTGCAAGTCGCTTAGCAGAGTGGGGGGATGGCTACACCTTC
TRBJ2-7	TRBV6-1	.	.	CASREGRAPYEQYF	TGTGCCAGCAGGGAAGGTAGGGCCCCCTACGAGCAGTACTTC
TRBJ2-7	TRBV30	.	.	CAYSGTLVYEQYF	TGTGCCTACTCCGGGACCCTGGTCTACGAGCAGTACTTC
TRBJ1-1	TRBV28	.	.	CASSLEGRSTEAFF	TGTGCCAGCAGTTTAGAGGGGCGAAGCACTGAAGCTTTCTTT
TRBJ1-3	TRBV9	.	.	CASSLGPTFSGNTIYF	TGTGCCAGCAGCCTGGGACCGACATTCTCTGGAAACACCATATATTTT
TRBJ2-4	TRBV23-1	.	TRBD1	CASQKTGAILAKNIQYF	TGCGCCAGCCAGAAGACAGGGGCGATACTAGCCAAAAACATTCAGTACTTC
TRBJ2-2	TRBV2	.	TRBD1	CASSEQGADTGELFF	TGTGCCAGCAGTGAACAGGGGGCAGACACCGGGGAGCTGTTTTTT
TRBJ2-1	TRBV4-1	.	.	CASSLAVGGENEQFF	TGCGCCAGCAGCCTAGCCGTAGGGGGTGAAAATGAGCAGTTCTTC
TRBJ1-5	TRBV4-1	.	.	CASSQGRLTGQPQHF	TGCGCCAGCAGCCAAGGTAGGTTGACTGGGCAGCCCCAGCATTTT
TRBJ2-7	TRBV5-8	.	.	CASSLVGYEQYF	TGTGCCAGCAGCTTGGTGGGGTACGAGCAGTACTTC
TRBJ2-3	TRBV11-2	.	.	CASSLDPGAATDTQYF	TGTGCCAGCAGCTTAGACCCAGGGGCGGCTACAGATACGCAGTATTTT
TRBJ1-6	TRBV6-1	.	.	CASSERSGANSPLHF	TGTGCCAGCAGTGAACGGTCAGGGGCGAATTCACCCCTCCACTTT
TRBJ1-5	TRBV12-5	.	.	CASGLVPYIPTGAHNQPQHF	TGTGCTAGTGGTTTGGTACCCTATATCCCAACGGGGGCTCACAATCAGCCCCAGCATTTT
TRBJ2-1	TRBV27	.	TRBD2	CASSFRVGGPFEQFF	TGTGCCAGCAGTTTTCGTGTGGGAGGGCCTTTTGAGCAGTTCTTC
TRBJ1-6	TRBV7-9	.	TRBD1	CASSLDRTGAGSPLHF	TGTGCCAGCAGCTTGGATCGGACAGGGGCTGGTTCACCCCTCCACTTT
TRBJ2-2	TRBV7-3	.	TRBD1	CASSYLGTGSTGELFF	TGTGCCAGCAGCTACCTCGGGACAGGGAGTACCGGGGAGCTGTTTTTT
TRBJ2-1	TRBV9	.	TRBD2	CASSVATASGRFYNEQFF	TGTGCCAGCAGCGTAGCTACCGCTAGCGGGAGATTCTACAATGAGCAGTTCTTC
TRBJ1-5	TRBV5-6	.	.	CASSLGWDGNQPQHF	TGTGCCAGCAGCCTCGGATGGGACGGCAATCAGCCCCAGCATTTT
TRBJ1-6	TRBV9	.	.	CASGMGSHNSPLHF	TGTGCCAGCGGTATGGGCAGCCATAATTCACCCCTCCACTTT
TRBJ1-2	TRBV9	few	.	CASSVAGRDVGGYTF	TGTGCCAGCAGCGTCGCCGGGAGGGATGTAGGTGGCTACACCTTC
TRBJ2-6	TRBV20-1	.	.	CSASPGAGANVLTF	TGCAGTGCTAGTCCGGGGGCCGGGGCCAACGTCCTGACTTTC
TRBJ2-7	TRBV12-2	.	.	CASRLVSGTGTYEQYF	TGTGCAAGTCGCTTAGTTAGCGGGACAGGGACTTACGAGCAGTACTTC